Shown below are 26 T cell receptor beta chains from a single sample sequenced in a study of CD8+CD57+ T cells in acquired aplastic anemia. Patients picked for sequencing had shown CD8+CD57+ cell expansion detected by flow cytometry. The study profiled TCR beta VDJ and CDR3 using genomic DNA as template. One entry per CDR3 protein results from TCRdb running MiXCR on the reads. The table includes approximately 260,000 distinct CDR3 sequences, 82% detected once. Sequenced sample: sorted CD4+, CD8+, or CD8+CD57+ T cells (not recorded which) from PBMCs. These receptors came from a human donor with aplastic anemia.

V and J are TRBV7-3 and TRBJ2-7; 11 nucleotides align to TRBD1. V lost 4 bases, J lost 9 bases, and 11 bases stayed unmatched. Germline CDR1 SGHTA, CDR2 FQGTGA. This CDR3 is built from 15 residues. The CDR3 loop reads CASSWDRGATDTQYV. CDR3 nucleotide sequence: TGTGCCAGCAGCTGGGACAGGGGGGCCACAGATACGCAGTACGTC.

This clonotype has only a few counts. Lacking the conserved final phenylalanine or tryptophan, this CDR3 likely reflects a read error. The limits of the CDR3 on the DNA are not certain, so only TCRdb's listed CDR3 is given. This chain joins TRBV7-9 and TRBJ2-5; the D segment call TRBD2 is taken from the table without a DNA check. The CDR3 adds up to 15 amino acids, both ends counted. The germline V gene has CDR1 SEHNR and CDR2 FQNEAQ (reference sequence). This CDR3 is CASSFQRSGGGDEYL.

This clonotype was found once. At one of its ends the junction is not consistent with the germline gene, which may arise from a read error. This chain joins TRBV7-3 and TRBJ1-6; D remains ambiguous. Germline CDR1 SGHTA, CDR2 FQGTGA. The CDR3 runs 16 residues. This chain's CDR3 is CASSAHSASYNSHLHF. The CDR3 nucleotides read TGTGCCAGCAGCGCACACAGCGCCTCCTATAATTCACACCTCCACTTT.

This clonotype came up once. V usage is TRBV20-1 and J usage is TRBJ1-4; no clear D. Per germline, CDR1 DFQATT and CDR2 SNEGSKA (reference sequence). Between the trimmed V and J ends, which lost 5 bases and 8 bases, there was a span of 6 bases. The CDR3 totals 10 residues. The CDR3 region is CSAGSEKLFF. For the CDR3, the DNA is TGCAGTGCTGGTTCCGAAAAACTGTTTTTT.

Note on this clonotype: The germline gene is not matched at one end of the junction; a read error may be the cause. The chain uses TRBV7-8 and TRBJ2-7, with TRBD2 identical over 7 bases. The germline V gene has CDR1 SGHVS and CDR2 FQNEAQ. The CDR3 has 14 residues. The CDR3 DNA reads TGTGCCAGCAGCGTACCTAGCGGAGACGCCGACCAGGAGTTC. It specifies CASSVPSGDADQEF.

V is TRBV7-2 and J is TRBJ1-1; 7 bases are a match to TRBD1. The CDR3 has 14 residues. Germline CDR1 SGHTA, CDR2 FQGNSA. V was pared by 7 bases and J by 0 bases, with 5 bases of the junction left unmatched. Written as DNA, the CDR3 is TGTGCCAGCACCCGACAGGGCATGAACACTGAAGCTTTCTTT. It specifies CASTRQGMNTEAFF.

Notes on this clonotype: One junction end disagrees with the germline gene, perhaps due to a read error. The chain carries TRBV7-8 and TRBJ2-5; D may be TRBD1 (6 bases). This CDR3 has 13 amino acids. Germline V CDR1 and CDR2: SGHVS, FQNEAQ. The DNA for the CDR3 is TGTGCCAGCAGTTTACCAGGGGAACAGAATACGCAGTTC. This codes for CASSLPGEQNTQF.

This chain uses TRBV15 with TRBJ1-1; D uncertain. V gave up 2 bases and J gave up 1 base, with 11 bases separating them. Germline V gene sequence: CDR1 LNHNV, CDR2 YYDKDF (reference sequence). This CDR3 spans 15 amino acids. The CDR3 here is CATSRRESRNTEAFF. The CDR3 nucleotides are TGTGCCACCAGCAGAAGGGAAAGCAGGAACACTGAAGCTTTCTTT.

V usage is TRBV11-3 and J usage is TRBJ1-1; D may be TRBD1 (6 bases). V shed 5 bases and J shed 2 bases, with 21 bases lying between them. Germline CDR1 SGHNT, CDR2 YENEEA. CDR3 size: 17 residues. The CDR3 loop reads CASSRGGRKGGNTEAFF. The DNA for the CDR3 is TGTGCCAGCAGCCGGGGGGGCCGAAAGGGAGGAAACACTGAAGCTTTCTTT. The full variable domain, in which reference TRBV11-3 and TRBJ1-1 provide the parts outside the CDR3, is EAGVVQSPRYKIIEKKQPVAFWCNPISGHNTLYWYLQNLGQGPELLIRYENEEAVDDSQLPKDRFSAERLKGVDSTLKIQPAELGDSAVYLCASSRGGRKGGNTEAFFGQGTRLTVV.

Of note for this clonotype: A junction end diverges from the germline sequence, so it may reflect a read error. The V call is TRBV7-9, the J call TRBJ2-5; TRBD2 might be the D (7 bases). CDR1 is SEHNR and CDR2 is FQNEAQ in the germline V gene (reference sequence). This CDR3 region has 12 residues. This chain's CDR3 is CAGRGARSAQSF. CDR3 nucleotide sequence: TGTGCCGGACGGGGGGCTAGGAGCGCCCAGAGCTTC.

Remarks on this clonotype: Because the CDR3 is missing its conserved closing phenylalanine or tryptophan, this is likely a read error. Because the CDR3's place on the DNA is in doubt, the DNA is left out and the CDR3 is given as listed by TCRdb. The chain carries TRBV2 and TRBJ2-1; the table's D call of TRBD2 was not tested on the DNA. The CDR3 is 16 amino acids in total, end residues counted. Germline assignment: CDR1 SNHLY and CDR2 FYNNEI. CDR3: CASSEEGRGAYEQYFG.

The chain couples TRBV7-8 to TRBJ2-7; D not resolved. The germline gives CDR1 SGHVS, CDR2 FQNEAQ. Between the trimmed V and J ends, which lost 5 bases and 8 bases, there was a span of 22 bases. The CDR3 spans 15 residues. The CDR3 sequence: CASSVGVDLATQQYF. The CDR3 nucleotides read TGTGCCAGCAGCGTAGGAGTGGACCTCGCCACCCAGCAGTACTTC.

This clonotype was counted a few times. The J gene is TRBJ1-2, the V gene TRBV2; tentatively, D is TRBD1 (6 bases). The germline V gene encodes CDR1 SNHLY and CDR2 FYNNEI. The CDR3 covers 14 residues. V lost 7 bases and J 5 bases, leaving 17 bases between the germline ends. The CDR3 sequence is CASTPQGTLYGYTF. The CDR3 DNA is TGTGCCAGCACCCCCCAAGGGACACTGTATGGCTACACCTTC.

In its sample, this clonotype was seen once. Compared with germline, one end of the junction differs, possibly owing to a read error. The chain couples TRBV7-3 to TRBJ2-5; 12 bases fit TRBD2. Germline V gene sequence: CDR1 SGHTA, CDR2 FQGTGA. The CDR3 consists of 14 residues. CDR3: CASSYLAGGDTEEF. The CDR3 coding sequence is TGTGCCAGCAGCTACCTAGCGGGGGGGGACACTGAGGAGTTC.

The V call is TRBV5-6, the J call TRBJ1-2; tentative D call: TRBD1 (5 bases). Germline CDR1 is SGHDT and CDR2 is YYEEEE. This CDR3 contains 15 residues. V lost 0 bases and J 2 bases, leaving 11 bases between the germline ends. The chain's CDR3 is CASSLGEGSNYGYTF. The CDR3 nucleotides read TGTGCCAGCAGCTTGGGGGAGGGGTCAAACTATGGCTACACCTTC.

The CDR3 is CASSTWDRAKNYGYTF. CDR3 nucleotides: TGTGCCAGTAGTACCTGGGACAGGGCGAAGAACTATGGCTACACCTTC. The chain employs TRBV19 and TRBJ1-2, with 9 bases aligning to TRBD1. Per the germline V gene, CDR1 is LNHDA and CDR2 is SQIVND (reference sequence). There are 16 residues in the CDR3. The ends lost 4 bases at V and 2 bases at J; junction bases unmatched: 8.

The V gene is TRBV7-9, the J gene TRBJ2-1; perhaps TRBD1 as D (6 bases). V was shortened by 5 bases and J by 7 bases, with 27 bases between the two germline ends. In germline, CDR1 is SEHNR, CDR2 FQNEAQ (reference sequence). The CDR3 spans 18 residues. DNA for the CDR3: TGTGCCAGCAGCCCCACAGGGAATATGAACACTGAAGTTAATGAGCAGTTCTTC. Translating it yields CASSPTGNMNTEVNEQFF.

This rearrangement joins TRBV7-2 to TRBJ2-1, with 8 bases identical to TRBD2. From germline, CDR1 is SGHTA and CDR2 FQGNSA. The V gene end was trimmed by 3 bases and the J gene end by 9 bases; junction bases not matched to a gene: 10. The CDR3 is made up of 15 amino acids. CDR3 sequence: CASSFQRSGSTEQFF. The CDR3 bases are TGTGCCAGCAGCTTTCAAAGAAGCGGGAGTACTGAGCAGTTCTTC.

About this clonotype itself: Mismatch with germline at one junction end may stem from a read error. The J gene is TRBJ2-1, the V gene TRBV9; D is ambiguous. The CDR3 extends over 15 amino acids. Germline values: CDR1 SGDLS, CDR2 YYNGEE. The CDR3 coding sequence is TGTGCCAGCAGCGTAGGGTCAGGAACGCAGTATGATCAGTTCTTC. Its translation is CASSVGSGTQYDQFF.

As concerns this clonotype: In this CDR3 the conserved last residue, phenylalanine or tryptophan, is missing, so a read error is likely. DNA for the CDR3: TGTGCCAGCGGGGACGCGGGCACAGATACCCAGTATTTG. It encodes CASGDAGTDTQYL. This chain joins TRBV2 and TRBJ2-3, with D possibly called TRBD1 or TRBD2 (5 bases each). Germline CDR1 is SNHLY and CDR2 is FYNNEI. The CDR3 loop spans 13 amino acids.

Notes on this clonotype: The final CDR3 position lacks the conserved phenylalanine or tryptophan, pointing to a likely read error. Because the CDR3's place on the DNA is in doubt, the DNA is left out and the CDR3 is given as listed by TCRdb. The V and J genes are TRBV2 and TRBJ1-2; the table's D gene call, TRBD1, was not cross checked with the DNA. The CDR3 is made up of 16 amino acids, end residues included. In germline, CDR1 is SNHLY, CDR2 FYNNEI. The CDR3 spells CASSGRDRGLADGFTC.

This clonotype was detected only once. The chain combines TRBV19 with TRBJ1-1; D is unresolved. The CDR3 is 15 amino acids. CDR1 LNHDA and CDR2 SQIVND come from the germline V gene (reference sequence). The V gene lost 9 bases and the J gene lost 14 bases, with 31 bases spanning the gap. The CDR3 reads CASSIALAANNEQFF. In DNA form, the CDR3 reads TGTGCCAGCAGCATAGCTCTCGCAGCCAACAATGAGCAGTTCTTT.

Concerning this clonotype itself: Since the CDR3 does not end with the conserved phenylalanine or tryptophan, this likely comes from a read error. Because the CDR3's place on the DNA is in doubt, the DNA is left out and the CDR3 is given as listed by TCRdb. The chain is built from TRBV2 and TRBJ1-2. Germline V CDR1 and CDR2: SNHLY, FYNNEI. Counting both end residues, the CDR3 totals 14 amino acids. The CDR3 here is CASSAGRIHYDFTG.

The chain recombines TRBV2 with TRBJ2-7, with 10 bases lining up with TRBD1. Germline V gives CDR1 SNHLY, CDR2 FYNNEI. The CDR3 is 13 amino acids. The CDR3 sequence is CASSAGTGDEQCV. DNA for the CDR3: TGTGCCAGCAGCGCCGGGACAGGGGACGAGCAGTGCGTC.

This clonotype was observed a single time. Germline is not matched at one junction end, which may reflect a read error. The rearrangement joins TRBV2 to TRBJ2-6; 7 nucleotides line up with TRBD2. CDR3 length: 16 amino acids. Germline CDR1 is SNHLY and CDR2 is FYNNEI. The CDR3 protein is CASGYAGSYGDYVLPF. The DNA for the CDR3 is TGTGCCAGCGGGTACGCGGGCAGCTACGGGGACTACGTCCTGCCTTTC. The full variable domain, its missing parts supplied by reference TRBV2 and TRBJ2-6, is EPEVTQTPSHQVTQMGQEVILRCVPISNHLYFYWYRQILGQKVEFLVSFYNNEISEKSEIFDDQFSVERPDGSNFTLKIRSTKLEDSAMYFCASGYAGSYGDYVLPFGAGSRLTVL.

This chain connects TRBV7-3 to TRBJ2-1; 7 bases match TRBD2. V dropped 9 bases and J dropped 2; count of bases not matched to a gene: 10. The germline V gene has CDR1 SGHTA and CDR2 FQGTGA. The CDR3 contains 15 residues. In DNA, the CDR3 is TGTGCCAGTAATGGGGCTAGCGGAGCCTACAATGAGCAGTTCTTC. This translates into CASNGASGAYNEQFF.